Only one count was recorded for the clone carrying this T cell receptor (beta chain). Its antigen is as yet unknown. The sample originates from a study of cytomegalovirus exposure and HLA in healthy donors. Study conclusions and caveats: 150 or so TCR beta chains were listed as cytomegalovirus-associated. Accurate prediction of most subjects' HLA-A and HLA-B alleles from TCR beta sequences was reported. Productive status was seen about 90% or about 30% of the time for most TCR beta V segments in an earlier analysis.

It was with 60 Vbeta and 13 Jbeta primers that the PCR ran. TCRdb keeps only in-frame clones here, not all; method: immunoSEQ multiplex PCR. Here the sample spans just under 250,000 clones, 82% being singletons. With 8 bases clipped from V and 7 bases from J, the junction kept 3 bases outside the gene matches. Germline V gene data show CDR1 as SGHAT and CDR2 as FQNNGV. The CDR3 has 13 amino acids. This rearrangement joins TRBV11-2 to TRBJ2-1, with 12 bases identical to TRBD2. Material for sequencing was PBMCs. This sequence originates from a woman aged 40 to 50 in good health and CMV-seropositive. For the CDR3, the DNA is TGTGCCAGCGTACTAGCGGGAGGAAATGAGCAGTTCTTC. Encoded protein: CASVLAGGNEQFF. Full variable domain (missing parts from reference TRBV11-2 and TRBJ2-1): EAGVAQSPRYKIIEKRQSVAFWCNPISGHATLYWYQQILGQGPKLLIQFQNNGVVDDSQLPKDRFSAERLKGVDSTLKIQPAKLEDSAVYLCASVLAGGNEQFFGPGTRLTVL.